This T cell receptor (beta chain) was sequenced during a study of blood T cells in healthy people across ages. The CDR3 is 14 amino acids. Germline V gene sequence: CDR1 SGHDN, CDR2 FVKESK. Trimming took 3 bases from V and 6 from J, leaving 12 bases between them. A second PCR of about 6 to 11 cycles used a sample-barcoded 5' primer and a J-beta primer mix. Each cDNA molecule carried a tag from a template-switch adaptor that contained 12 random nucleotides. TCRdb fed the 5' RACE reads into MiXCR, producing one record per CDR3 protein. The table shows some 920,000 distinct CDR3 sequences, with just over 50% occurring only once.

This receptor was identified in a woman between 55 and 75 years old in good health. The chain combines TRBV14 with TRBJ1-3; D is unresolved. The sequenced sample was blood. CDR3 residues: CASSHFDSKNTIYF. The CDR3 DNA reads as TGTGCCAGCAGCCATTTTGATTCGAAAAACACCATATATTTT.